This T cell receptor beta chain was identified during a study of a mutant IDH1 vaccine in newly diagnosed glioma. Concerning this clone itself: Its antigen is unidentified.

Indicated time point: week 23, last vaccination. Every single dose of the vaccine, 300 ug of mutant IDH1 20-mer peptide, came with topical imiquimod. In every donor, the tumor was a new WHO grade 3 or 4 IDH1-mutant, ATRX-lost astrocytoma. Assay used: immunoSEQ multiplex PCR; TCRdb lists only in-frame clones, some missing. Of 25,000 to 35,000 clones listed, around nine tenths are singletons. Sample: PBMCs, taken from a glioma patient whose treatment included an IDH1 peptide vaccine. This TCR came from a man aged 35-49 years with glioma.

The CDR3 coding sequence is TGTGCCAGTAGTAGTAGCACGCAAGCCTATGGCTACACCTTC. Protein product: CASSSSTQAYGYTF. This chain uses TRBV19 with TRBJ1-2; D is ambiguous. Germline CDR1 is LNHDA and CDR2 is SQIVND (reference sequence). This CDR3 comprises 14 residues. V lost 4 bases, J lost 4 bases, and 13 bases lay in between.